These 9 T cell receptor beta chains were all obtained from the same sample, sequenced in a study of control samples from healthy donors and cancer patients. Profiled with immunoSEQ multiplex PCR; TCRdb holds only in-frame clones, not every one. The table records 140,000 to 150,000 clones, 89% of them present only once. Sequenced material: blood. All receptors come from a man between 25 and 39 years old in good health.

Regarding this clone: Other DNA sequences from this sample encode an identical CDR3 as well. The chain is built from TRBV11-3 and TRBJ2-7, with D unresolved. Germline V gene sequence: CDR1 SGHNT, CDR2 YENEEA. The CDR3 extends over 11 amino acids. Trimming stripped 3 bases from V and 7 bases from J, with 7 bases between. In DNA, the CDR3 is TGTGCCAGCAGCTTGGACGTGGAGCAGTACTTC. It yields the protein CASSLDVEQYF.

The rearrangement joins TRBV4-1 to TRBJ2-5, with D perhaps matching TRBD1 or TRBD2 (5 bases each). V dropped 6 bases and J dropped 4 bases, with 18 bases sitting between them. The V gene's germline CDR1 is MGHRA and CDR2 YSYEKL. This CDR3 is built from 15 residues. The CDR3 sequence is CASRTVRGDRETQYF. The CDR3 region has the DNA TGCGCCAGCAGAACCGTGAGAGGGGACCGAGAGACCCAGTACTTC.

The rearrangement links TRBV5-1 to TRBJ2-5; 9 nucleotides line up with TRBD2. Germline V gene lookup returns CDR1 SGHRS and CDR2 YFSETQ. This CDR3 is 16 amino acids long. V trimming: 2 bases; J trimming: 2 bases; junction bases outside the gene matches: 7. For the CDR3, the DNA is TGCGCCAGCAGCTTCGATAGCGGGAGCGGGCAAGAGACCCAGTACTTC. Protein product: CASSFDSGSGQETQYF. Using reference TRBV5-1 and TRBJ2-5 for the parts outside the CDR3, the full variable domain is KAGVTQTPRYLIKTRGQQVTLSCSPISGHRSVSWYQQTPGQGLQFLFEYFSETQRNKGNFPGRFSGRQFSNSRSEMNVSTLELGDSALYLCASSFDSGSGQETQYFGPGTRLLVL.

The chain carries TRBV7-8 and TRBJ1-6, with a possible D match to TRBD1 (6 bases). Germline V gene lookup returns CDR1 SGHVS and CDR2 FQNEAQ. The CDR3 spans 18 residues. The germline V and J ends were trimmed by 3 bases and 0 bases, with 15 bases remaining between them. The CDR3 protein is CASSLDGQPSSYNSPLHF. CDR3 nucleotide sequence: TGTGCCAGCAGCTTGGACGGACAGCCAAGCTCCTATAATTCACCCCTCCACTTT. The whole variable domain, remainder taken from reference TRBV7-8 and TRBJ1-6, is GAGVSQSPRYKVAKRGQDVALRCDPISGHVSLFWYQQALGQGPEFLTYFQNEAQLDKSGLPSDRFFAERPEGSVSTLKIQRTQQEDSAVYLCASSLDGQPSSYNSPLHFGNGTRLTVT.

The gene calls are TRBV7-2 and TRBJ2-3, with 8 bases identical to TRBD1. Germline CDR1 reads SGHTA; CDR2 reads FQGNSA. V was pared by 5 bases and J by 6 bases, with 7 bases of the junction left unmatched. The CDR3 loop spans 14 amino acids. In nucleotides, the CDR3 is TGTGCCAGCAGCCCTCGGACAGGGAGGGATACGCAGTATTTT. Translating gives CASSPRTGRDTQYF.

The CDR3 DNA reads as TGTGCCAGTAGTGCGCGGGACAGGAAAAACTACGAGCAGTACTTC. Its translation: CASSARDRKNYEQYF. The genes are TRBV19 and TRBJ2-7; 8 bases agree with TRBD1. The junction had 9 bases not matched to a gene; V was cut back by 5 bases and J by 3 bases. CDR3 size: 15 residues. Looked up from germline, CDR1 is LNHDA and CDR2 is SQIVND (reference sequence).

The chain carries TRBV7-8 and TRBJ1-5, with D possibly TRBD1 on 6 matching bases. Germline CDR1 SGHVS, CDR2 FQNEAQ. The CDR3 extends over 15 amino acids. With 5 bases removed from V and 0 bases from J, the gap between germline ends came to 11 bases. CDR3 residues: CASSPTGYSNQPQHF. CDR3 DNA sequence: TGTGCCAGCAGCCCGACAGGCTATAGCAATCAGCCCCAGCATTTT.

The rearrangement uses TRBV20-1 and TRBJ1-2; D is unclear. With 3 bases removed from V and 5 bases from J, the gap between germline ends came to 13 bases. The CDR3 has 13 residues. From germline, CDR1 is DFQATT and CDR2 SNEGSKA (reference sequence). This CDR3 is CSASPDGIYGYTF. The CDR3, as DNA: TGCAGTGCTAGTCCGGATGGGATTTATGGCTACACCTTC.

This chain joins TRBV6-2 or TRBV6-3 and TRBJ1-5; 7 bases align to TRBD1. V trimming: 2 bases; J trimming: 4 bases; junction bases outside the gene matches: 14. The germline V gene has CDR1 MNHEY and CDR2 SVGEGT. There are 18 residues in the CDR3. The CDR3 coding sequence is TGTGCCAGCAGTTACGGAGGGGGCTGGAACGGCGCAAATCAGCCCCAGCATTTT. This translates into CASSYGGGWNGANQPQHF.